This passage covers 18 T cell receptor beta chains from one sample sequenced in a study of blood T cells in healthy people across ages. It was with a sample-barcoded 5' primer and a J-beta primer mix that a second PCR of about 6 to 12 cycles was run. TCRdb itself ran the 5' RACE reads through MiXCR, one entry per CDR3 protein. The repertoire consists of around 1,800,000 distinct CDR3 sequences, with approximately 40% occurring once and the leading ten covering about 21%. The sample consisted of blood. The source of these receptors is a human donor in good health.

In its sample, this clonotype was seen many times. In DNA, the CDR3 is TGTGCCAGCAGGTCAGGAGGGGAGACCCAGTACTTC. This gives the protein CASRSGGETQYF. The chain joins TRBV12-3 or TRBV12-4 to TRBJ2-5, with D possibly matching TRBD2 (6 bases). The V end lost 6 bases, the J end lost 5 bases, and 10 bases lay between the germline ends. This CDR3 contains 12 residues.

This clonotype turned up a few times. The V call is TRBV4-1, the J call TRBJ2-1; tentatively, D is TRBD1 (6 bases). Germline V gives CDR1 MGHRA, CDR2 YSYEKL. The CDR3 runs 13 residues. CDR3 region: CASRQEAYNEQFF. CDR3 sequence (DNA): TGCGCTTCCCGACAGGAGGCCTACAATGAGCAGTTCTTC.

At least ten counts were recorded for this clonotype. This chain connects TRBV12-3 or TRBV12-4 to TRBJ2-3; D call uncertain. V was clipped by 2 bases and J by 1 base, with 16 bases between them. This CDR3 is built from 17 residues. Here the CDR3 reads CASSLWRGLSRTDTQYF. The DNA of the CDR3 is TGTGCCAGCAGTTTATGGCGTGGCCTCTCCCGCACAGATACGCAGTATTTT.

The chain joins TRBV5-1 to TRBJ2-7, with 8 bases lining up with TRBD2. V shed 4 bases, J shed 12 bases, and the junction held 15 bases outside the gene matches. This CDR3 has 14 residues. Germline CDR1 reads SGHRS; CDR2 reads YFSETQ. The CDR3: CASSPGLVLASWYF. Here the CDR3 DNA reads TGCGCCAGCAGCCCGGGACTAGTTTTGGCGAGTTGGTACTTC.

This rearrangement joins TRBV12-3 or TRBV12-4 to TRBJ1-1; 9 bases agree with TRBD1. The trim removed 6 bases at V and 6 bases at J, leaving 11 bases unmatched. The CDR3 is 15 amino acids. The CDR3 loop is CASRLDRGSHAEAFF. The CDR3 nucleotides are TGTGCCAGCAGACTAGACAGGGGGTCACACGCTGAAGCTTTCTTT.

The CDR3 here is CASSLYESGDKNIQYF. The CDR3 DNA sequence: TGTGCCAGCAGTTTATACGAGTCAGGGGACAAAAACATTCAGTACTTC. This rearrangement joins TRBV28 to TRBJ2-4, with a tentative D call TRBD1 (6 bases). This CDR3 spans 16 amino acids. Trimming cost V 1 base and J 3 bases, with 13 bases left between them. Germline CDR1 MDHEN, CDR2 SYDVKM.

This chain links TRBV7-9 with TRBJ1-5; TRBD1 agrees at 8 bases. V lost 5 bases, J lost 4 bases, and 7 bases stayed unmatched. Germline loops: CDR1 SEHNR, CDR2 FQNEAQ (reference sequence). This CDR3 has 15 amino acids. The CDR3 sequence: CASSTGQERNQPQHF. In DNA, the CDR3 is TGTGCCAGCAGCACGGGACAGGAAAGAAATCAGCCCCAGCATTTT.

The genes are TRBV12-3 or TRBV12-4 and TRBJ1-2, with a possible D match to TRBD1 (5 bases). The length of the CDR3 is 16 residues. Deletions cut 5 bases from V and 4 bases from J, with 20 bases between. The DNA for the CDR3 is TGTGCCAGCAGTCCCAACCCCCCAGGGAGGCCCTATGGCTACACCTTC. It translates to CASSPNPPGRPYGYTF.

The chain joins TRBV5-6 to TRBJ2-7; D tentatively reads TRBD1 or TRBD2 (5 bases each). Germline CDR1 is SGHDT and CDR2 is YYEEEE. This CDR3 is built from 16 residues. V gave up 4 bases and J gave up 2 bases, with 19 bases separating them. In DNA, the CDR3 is TGTGCCAGCAGCCGAACCCCCCGGGACGCCGCCTACGAGCAGTACTTC. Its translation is CASSRTPRDAAYEQYF.

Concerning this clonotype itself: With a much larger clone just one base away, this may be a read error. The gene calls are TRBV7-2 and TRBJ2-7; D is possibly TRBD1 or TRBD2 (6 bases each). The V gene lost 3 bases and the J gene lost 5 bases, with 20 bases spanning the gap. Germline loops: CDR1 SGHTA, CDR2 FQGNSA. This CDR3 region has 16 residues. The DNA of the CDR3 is TGTGCCAGCAGCTTTGGTCGTACGGGGGACAAGGACGAGCAGTACTTC. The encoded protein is CASSFGRTGDKDEQYF.

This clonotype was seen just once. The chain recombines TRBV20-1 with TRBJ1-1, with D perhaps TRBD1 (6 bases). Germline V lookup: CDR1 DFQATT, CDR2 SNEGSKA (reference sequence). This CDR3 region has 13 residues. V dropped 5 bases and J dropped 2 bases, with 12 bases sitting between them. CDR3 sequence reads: CSASGEANTEAFF. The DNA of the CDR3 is TGCAGTGCTTCAGGGGAGGCTAACACTGAAGCTTTCTTT.

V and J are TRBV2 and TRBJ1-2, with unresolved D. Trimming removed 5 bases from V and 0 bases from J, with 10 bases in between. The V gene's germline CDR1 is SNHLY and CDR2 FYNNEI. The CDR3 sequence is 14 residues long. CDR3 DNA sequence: TGTGCCAGCAGTTACTATACCGCTAACTATGGCTACACCTTC. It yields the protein CASSYYTANYGYTF.

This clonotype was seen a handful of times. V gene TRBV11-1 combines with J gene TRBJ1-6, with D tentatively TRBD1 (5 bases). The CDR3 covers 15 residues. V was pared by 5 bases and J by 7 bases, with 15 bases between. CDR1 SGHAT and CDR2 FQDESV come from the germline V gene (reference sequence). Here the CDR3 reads CASSPMGDWNSPLHF. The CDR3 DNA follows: TGTGCCAGCAGCCCGATGGGGGATTGGAATTCACCCCTCCACTTT. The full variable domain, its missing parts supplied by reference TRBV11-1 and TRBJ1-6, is EAEVAQSPRYKITEKSQAVAFWCDPISGHATLYWYRQILGQGPELLVQFQDESVVDDSQLPKDRFSAERLKGVDSTLKIQPAELGDSAMYLCASSPMGDWNSPLHFGNGTRLTVT.

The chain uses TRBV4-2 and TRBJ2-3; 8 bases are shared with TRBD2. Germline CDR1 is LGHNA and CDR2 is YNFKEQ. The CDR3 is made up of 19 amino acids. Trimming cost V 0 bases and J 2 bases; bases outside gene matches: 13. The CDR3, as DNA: TGTGCCAGCAGCCAAGACATCCTCTTTGAGCGGGAGATCACAGATACGCAGTATTTT. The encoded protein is CASSQDILFEREITDTQYF.

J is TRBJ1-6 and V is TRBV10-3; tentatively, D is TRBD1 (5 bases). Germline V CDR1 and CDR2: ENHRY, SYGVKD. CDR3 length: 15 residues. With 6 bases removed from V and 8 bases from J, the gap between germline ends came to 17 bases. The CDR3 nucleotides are TGTGCCATCAGCCTACAGGTCTCGGCGGATTCACCCCTCCACTTT. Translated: CAISLQVSADSPLHF.

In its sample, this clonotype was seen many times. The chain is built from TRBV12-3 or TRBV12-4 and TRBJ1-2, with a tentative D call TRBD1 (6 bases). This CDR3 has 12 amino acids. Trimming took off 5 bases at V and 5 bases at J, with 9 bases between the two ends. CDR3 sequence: CASSTGIYGYTF. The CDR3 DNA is TGTGCCAGCAGTACAGGGATTTATGGCTACACCTTC.

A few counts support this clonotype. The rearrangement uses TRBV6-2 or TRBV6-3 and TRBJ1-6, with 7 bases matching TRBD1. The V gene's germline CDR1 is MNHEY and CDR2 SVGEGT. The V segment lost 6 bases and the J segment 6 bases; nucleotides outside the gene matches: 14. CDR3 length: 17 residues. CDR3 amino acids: CASSFLPGTAINSPLHF. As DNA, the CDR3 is TGTGCCAGCAGCTTCCTCCCAGGGACAGCGATTAATTCACCCCTCCACTTT.

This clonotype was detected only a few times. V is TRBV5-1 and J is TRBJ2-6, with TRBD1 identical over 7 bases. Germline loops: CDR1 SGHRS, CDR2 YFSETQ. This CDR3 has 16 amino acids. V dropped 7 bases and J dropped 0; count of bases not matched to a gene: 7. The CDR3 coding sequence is TGCGCCAGCGGAGGACAGGTCAACTCTGGGGCCAACGTCCTGACTTTC. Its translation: CASGGQVNSGANVLTF.